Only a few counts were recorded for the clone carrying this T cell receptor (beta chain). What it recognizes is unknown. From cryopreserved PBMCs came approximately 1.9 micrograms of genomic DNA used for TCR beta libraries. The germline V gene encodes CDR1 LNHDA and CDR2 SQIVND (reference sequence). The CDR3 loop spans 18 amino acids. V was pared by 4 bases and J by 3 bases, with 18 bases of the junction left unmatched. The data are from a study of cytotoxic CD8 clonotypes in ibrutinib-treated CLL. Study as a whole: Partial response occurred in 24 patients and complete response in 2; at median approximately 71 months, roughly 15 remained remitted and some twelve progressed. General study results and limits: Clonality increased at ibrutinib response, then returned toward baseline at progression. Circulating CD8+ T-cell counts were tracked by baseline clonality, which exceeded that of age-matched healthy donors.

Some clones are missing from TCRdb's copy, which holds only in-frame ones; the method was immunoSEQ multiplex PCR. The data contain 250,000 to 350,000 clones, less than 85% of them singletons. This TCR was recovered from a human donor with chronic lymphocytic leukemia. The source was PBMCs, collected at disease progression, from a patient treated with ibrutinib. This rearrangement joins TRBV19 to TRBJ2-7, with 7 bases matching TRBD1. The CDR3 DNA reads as TGTGCCAGTAGTAGTTACCACGCGTCAGGGGGTGCGGGCTACGAGCAGTACTTC. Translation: CASSSYHASGGAGYEQYF.